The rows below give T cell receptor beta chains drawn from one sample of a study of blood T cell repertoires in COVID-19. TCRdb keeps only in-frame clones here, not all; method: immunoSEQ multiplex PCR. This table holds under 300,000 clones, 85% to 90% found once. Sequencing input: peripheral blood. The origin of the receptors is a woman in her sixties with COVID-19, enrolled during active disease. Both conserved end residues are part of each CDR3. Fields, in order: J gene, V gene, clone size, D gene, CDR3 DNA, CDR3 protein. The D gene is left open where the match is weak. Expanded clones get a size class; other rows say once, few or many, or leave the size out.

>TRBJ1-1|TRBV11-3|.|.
TGTGCCAGCAGCTCGTCCCCGGGGGACACTGAAGCTTTCTTT
CASSSSPGDTEAFF
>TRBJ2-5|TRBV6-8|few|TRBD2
TGTGCCAGCAGTTATTCAGGACGCGGGACTAGTGTCGTTGAGACCCAGTACTTC
CASSYSGRGTSVVETQYF
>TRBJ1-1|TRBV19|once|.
TGTGCCAGTATTGCGATGAACACTGAAGCTTTCTTT
CASIAMNTEAFF
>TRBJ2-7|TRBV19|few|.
TGTGCCAGTAGTATAGATCCCCAGGGTAACGAGCAGTACTTC
CASSIDPQGNEQYF
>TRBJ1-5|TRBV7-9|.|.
TGTGCCAGCAGCGAAGGCGGGAGCGAGCAGGTCGGGCCCCAGCATTTT
CASSEGGSEQVGPQHF
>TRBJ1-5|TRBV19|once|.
TGTGCCAGTACCCACGCCTCAGGGGCTCAGCCCCAGCATTTT
CASTHASGAQPQHF
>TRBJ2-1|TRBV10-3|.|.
TGTGCCACCGTTGGGAGTCCAAACAATGAGCAGTTCTTC
CATVGSPNNEQFF
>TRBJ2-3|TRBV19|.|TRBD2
TGTGCCACCGTAGCGGGACGACATAGCACAGATACGCAGTATTTT
CATVAGRHSTDTQYF
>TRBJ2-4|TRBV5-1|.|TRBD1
TGCGCCAGCAGCTTATGGGACAGAAACATTCAGTACTTC
CASSLWDRNIQYF
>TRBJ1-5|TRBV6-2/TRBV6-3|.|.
TGTGCCAGCAGTTTTGGCCCCAGTGGCGGCTATCAGCCCCAGCATTTT
CASSFGPSGGYQPQHF